The 30 T cell receptor beta chains below come from one sample, sequenced in a study of cytomegalovirus exposure and HLA in healthy donors. Both 60 Vbeta primers and 13 Jbeta primers went into the PCR. Sequencing used immunoSEQ multiplex PCR; TCRdb keeps in-frame clones, though not all of them. The sample carries approximately 220,000 clones, over 60% recorded once. The sequenced sample was PBMCs. These receptors were obtained from a man younger than 35 in good health and CMV-seronegative.

The table lists this clone with a few counts. The chain joins TRBV10-3 to TRBJ2-1; TRBD2 might be the D (5 bases). In germline, CDR1 is ENHRY, CDR2 SYGVKD. The V and J ends lost 3 bases and 1 base respectively, with 7 bases between them. The CDR3 spans 14 residues. This CDR3 reads CAISDGISYNEQFF. In DNA, the CDR3 is TGTGCCATCAGTGACGGGATATCCTACAATGAGCAGTTCTTC.

V usage is TRBV5-4 and J usage is TRBJ2-1, with 7 bases matching TRBD1. CDR1 is SGHNT and CDR2 is YYREEE in the germline V gene (reference sequence). The CDR3 length is 17 residues. Trimming at V came to 4 bases and at J to 4 bases, leaving 14 bases not matched to a gene. The CDR3 reads CASSTETGLGQYNEQFF. As DNA, the CDR3 is TGTGCCAGCAGCACCGAGACAGGGCTAGGTCAATACAATGAGCAGTTCTTC.

The rearrangement links TRBV4-3 to TRBJ1-1, with D possibly TRBD1 on 5 matching bases. The V gene lost 0 bases and the J gene lost 0 bases, with 8 bases spanning the gap. The CDR3 totals 15 residues. CDR1 LGHNA and CDR2 YSLEER come from the germline V gene. DNA for the CDR3: TGCGCCAGCAGCCAAGATTTCAGGGTGAACACTGAAGCTTTCTTT. This translates into CASSQDFRVNTEAFF.

This chain links TRBV4-3 with TRBJ2-5; 7 bases match TRBD2. The J call may be incorrect, as the DNA end agrees better with TRBJ2-7. Per the germline V gene, CDR1 is LGHNA and CDR2 is YSLEER. The CDR3 covers 17 residues. The CDR3 reads CASSQEVEGGSSYEQYF. The CDR3 nucleotides read TGCGCCAGCAGCCAAGAAGTTGAGGGAGGGTCCTCCTACGAGCAGTACTTC.

This chain links TRBV12-5 with TRBJ2-7; the match to TRBD1 covers 7 bases. V shed 4 bases, J shed 2 bases, and the junction held 8 bases outside the gene matches. Per the germline V gene, CDR1 is LGHNT and CDR2 is FRNRAP. The CDR3 totals 15 residues. The CDR3 DNA reads TGTGCTAGTGGTTGGAACCGGGACAGAACCTACGAGCAGTACTTC. Translating it yields CASGWNRDRTYEQYF.

V usage is TRBV15 and J usage is TRBJ2-1; tentatively, D is TRBD2 (6 bases). Per germline, CDR1 LNHNV and CDR2 YYDKDF (reference sequence). The CDR3 runs to 16 residues. V was pared by 0 bases and J by 4 bases, with 13 bases between. CDR3 loop: CATSRDPGLSYNEQFF. For the CDR3, the DNA is TGTGCCACCAGCAGAGATCCGGGACTCTCTTACAATGAGCAGTTCTTC.

V and J are TRBV4-1 and TRBJ1-2; D not certain. Between the trimmed V and J ends, which lost 3 bases and 4 bases, there was a span of 9 bases. In germline, CDR1 is MGHRA, CDR2 YSYEKL. CDR3 length: 13 amino acids. The CDR3 here is CASSHGVFYGYTF. CDR3 bases: TGCGCCAGCAGCCACGGAGTTTTCTATGGCTACACCTTC.

The rearrangement links TRBV7-2 to TRBJ2-2; 7 nucleotides agree with TRBD1. CDR1 is SGHTA, CDR2 FQGNSA, per germline. The CDR3 loop spans 15 amino acids. J gave up 6 bases and V 3 bases, and 7 bases lay outside the gene matches. The CDR3 reads CASSFDRADAGELFF. The CDR3 DNA follows: TGTGCCAGCAGCTTCGACAGGGCCGACGCCGGGGAGCTGTTTTTT.

In this sample, this clone turned up once. This chain links TRBV6-5 with TRBJ2-5, with a possible D match to TRBD2 (6 bases). The CDR3 contains 11 residues. The germline V and J ends were trimmed by 2 bases and 10 bases, with 8 bases remaining between them. CDR1 and CDR2 (germline): MNHEY, SVGAGI. CDR3 coding DNA: TGTGCCAGCAGTTACCGGGGGAACCAGTACTTC. It translates to CASSYRGNQYF.

The J gene is TRBJ2-3, the V gene TRBV6-5, with 12 positions matching TRBD1. Losses at the gene ends were 7 bases for V and 5 bases for J; bases not matched to a gene: 7. Germline loops: CDR1 MNHEY, CDR2 SVGAGI. CDR3 length equals 15 residues. CDR3 sequence (DNA): TGTGCCAGCAAAACGGGACAGGGGGCAATAGATACGCAGTATTTT. Encoded protein: CASKTGQGAIDTQYF.

The CDR3 nucleotides are TGTGCCAGCAGTGAACTCGGGACAGGGGTTGGGGAGACCCAGTACTTC. This codes for CASSELGTGVGETQYF. The chain uses TRBV6-1 and TRBJ2-5, with 10 bases aligning to TRBD1. Germline V lookup: CDR1 MNHNS, CDR2 SASEGT. After removal of 2 bases from V and 5 bases from J, the junction contained 8 bases not matched to a gene. The CDR3 is 16 residues long.

This clone was found once. The V call is TRBV6-6, the J call TRBJ2-7, with 10 bases fitting TRBD2. Germline V gene data show CDR1 as MNHNY and CDR2 as SVGAGI (reference sequence). With 5 bases clipped from V and 2 bases from J, the junction kept 6 bases outside the gene matches. The CDR3 extends over 15 amino acids. The CDR3 sequence is CASSTPSGSPYEQYF. The CDR3 coding sequence is TGTGCCAGCAGTACCCCTAGCGGGAGCCCCTACGAGCAGTACTTC.

The genes are TRBV11-2 and TRBJ1-6; 7 positions match TRBD1. V shed 5 bases and J 10 bases; nucleotides not matched to a gene: 17. CDR1 and CDR2 from the germline V gene are SGHAT and FQNNGV. There are 17 residues in the CDR3. CDR3 nucleotide sequence: TGTGCCAGCAGCCGACCGACTGCAAGACAGGGACGCTCACCCCTCCACTTT. Protein sequence: CASSRPTARQGRSPLHF. Full variable domain (missing parts from reference TRBV11-2 and TRBJ1-6): EAGVAQSPRYKIIEKRQSVAFWCNPISGHATLYWYQQILGQGPKLLIQFQNNGVVDDSQLPKDRFSAERLKGVDSTLKIQPAKLEDSAVYLCASSRPTARQGRSPLHFGNGTRLTVT.

This clone appeared a few times. This sample also contains other DNA sequences that code for the same CDR3. V usage is TRBV5-1 and J usage is TRBJ2-2; D is undetermined. The V end lost 0 bases, the J end lost 1 base, and 7 bases lay between the germline ends. The CDR3 spans 15 residues. Germline V lookup: CDR1 SGHRS, CDR2 YFSETQ. This CDR3 is CASSLGQENTGELFF. The CDR3 DNA reads as TGCGCCAGCAGCTTGGGGCAGGAGAACACCGGGGAGCTGTTTTTT. The full variable domain, its missing parts supplied by reference TRBV5-1 and TRBJ2-2, is KAGVTQTPRYLIKTRGQQVTLSCSPISGHRSVSWYQQTPGQGLQFLFEYFSETQRNKGNFPGRFSGRQFSNSRSEMNVSTLELGDSALYLCASSLGQENTGELFFGEGSRLTVL.

This chain connects TRBV30 to TRBJ1-3; no clear D. V was clipped by 0 bases and J by 0 bases, with 9 bases between them. The CDR3 is made up of 15 amino acids. Germline V gene sequence: CDR1 GTSNPN, CDR2 SVGIG (reference sequence). The CDR3 region has the DNA TGTGCCTGGAGTGTACGGGGAATCTCTGGAAACACCATATATTTT. It codes for CAWSVRGISGNTIYF.

This clone was recorded only once. The chain joins TRBV28 to TRBJ1-1; 7 nucleotides align to TRBD1. CDR1 and CDR2 from the germline V gene are MDHEN and SYDVKM. The CDR3 length is 12 residues. V trimming: 3 bases; J trimming: 11 bases; junction bases outside the gene matches: 6. This chain's CDR3 is CASSFGDSNAFF. In DNA, the CDR3 is TGTGCCAGCAGTTTTGGGGACAGTAACGCTTTCTTT.

The chain combines TRBV4-3 with TRBJ1-4; D perhaps matches TRBD1 (5 bases). From germline, CDR1 is LGHNA and CDR2 YSLEER. The CDR3 totals 15 residues. The ends were cut back, 1 base at V and 7 bases at J, with 13 bases in the middle. CDR3 in amino acids: CASSQGAGTLEKLFF. The CDR3 nucleotides are TGCGCCAGCAGCCAAGGGGCAGGGACTCTTGAAAAACTGTTTTTT.

The rearrangement joins TRBV19 to TRBJ2-3; possibly TRBD1 for D (6 bases). The CDR3 is 13 amino acids. The ends were cut back, 5 bases at V and 3 bases at J, with 9 bases in the middle. CDR1 and CDR2 from the germline V gene are LNHDA and SQIVND (reference sequence). The CDR3 region is CASSLQGTDTQYF. Here the CDR3 DNA reads TGTGCCAGTAGTTTGCAGGGGACAGATACGCAGTATTTT.

This rearrangement joins TRBV28 to TRBJ2-7; 12 bases line up with TRBD1. Germline V gene sequence: CDR1 MDHEN, CDR2 SYDVKM. V was clipped by 3 bases and J by 2 bases; unmatched bases: 26. This CDR3 is 23 amino acids long. CDR3 bases: TGTGCCAGCAGTTTTATCCTAGGGACAGGGGGCCGGGACGTGCGGTCGCACGCCTACGAGCAGTACTTC. This gives the protein CASSFILGTGGRDVRSHAYEQYF.

The chain links TRBV19 to TRBJ1-1; no definite D call. The CDR3 is 13 amino acids. V lost 6 bases and J 6 bases, leaving 14 bases between the germline ends. Per the germline V gene, CDR1 is LNHDA and CDR2 is SQIVND (reference sequence). In DNA, the CDR3 is TGTGCCAGTAGCTCACCCAGGTTGCCTGAAGCTTTCTTT. It is translated as CASSSPRLPEAFF.

V gene TRBV14 combines with J gene TRBJ2-1; D is possibly TRBD1 (6 bases). The CDR3 extends over 14 amino acids. CDR1 SGHDN and CDR2 FVKESK come from the germline V gene. The ends were cut back, 4 bases at V and 4 bases at J, with 11 bases in the middle. In DNA, the CDR3 is TGTGCCAGCAGCCTCAGGGGTCCTTACAATGAGCAGTTCTTC. Protein sequence: CASSLRGPYNEQFF.

V and J are TRBV4-2 and TRBJ2-2, with a weak D call TRBD2 (6 bases). The V end lost 0 bases, the J end lost 4 bases, and 12 bases lay between the germline ends. Germline V gene lookup returns CDR1 LGHNA and CDR2 YNFKEQ. The CDR3 extends over 16 amino acids. CDR3 bases: TGTGCCAGCAGCCAAGATGAGGGGCGGGGCACCGGGGAGCTGTTTTTT. It is translated as CASSQDEGRGTGELFF.

A few counts support this clone. The chain employs TRBV30 and TRBJ1-1; 9 bases are a match to TRBD1. Trimming took 0 bases from V and 4 from J; bases not matched to a gene: 3. The CDR3 loop spans 14 amino acids. The germline V gene has CDR1 GTSNPN and CDR2 SVGIG (reference sequence). Written as DNA, the CDR3 is TGTGCCTGGAGTGTGGGACAGGGAACCACTGAAGCTTTCTTT. This codes for CAWSVGQGTTEAFF.

V and J are TRBV27 and TRBJ1-1; 8 positions match TRBD1. The length of the CDR3 is 14 residues. Germline loops: CDR1 MNHEY, CDR2 SMNVEV (reference sequence). V lost 5 bases, J lost 8 bases, and 10 bases stayed unmatched. CDR3 sequence (DNA): TGTGCCAGCAGTCCACTTCCCAGGGGGCGCGAAGCTTTCTTT. It specifies CASSPLPRGREAFF.

The rearrangement joins TRBV7-9 to TRBJ2-7; TRBD2 is a possible D gene (5 bases). This CDR3 spans 16 amino acids. Trimming removed 1 base from V and 5 bases from J, with 18 bases in between. CDR1 SEHNR and CDR2 FQNEAQ come from the germline V gene (reference sequence). The CDR3 nucleotides are TGTGCCAGCAGCTTAGTGTCCTCGGGAACTTCCCACGAGCAGTACTTC. Amino acids: CASSLVSSGTSHEQYF. Together with reference TRBV7-9 and TRBJ2-7, the CDR3 gives the full variable domain: DTGVSQNPRHKITKRGQNVTFRCDPISEHNRLYWYRQTLGQGPEFLTYFQNEAQLEKSRLLSDRFSAERPKGSFSTLEIQRTEQGDSAMYLCASSLVSSGTSHEQYFGPGTRLTVT.

This sequence joins TRBV2 and TRBJ2-1; perhaps TRBD2 as D (5 bases). CDR3 length equals 18 residues. V gave up 4 bases and J gave up 4 bases, with 23 bases separating them. The germline V gene has CDR1 SNHLY and CDR2 FYNNEI. The CDR3 sequence is CASSGLSSGGRIYNEQFF. The CDR3 region has the DNA TGTGCCAGCAGTGGTTTGTCAAGCGGAGGTAGAATATACAATGAGCAGTTCTTC.

This clone was picked up a small number of times. The chain links TRBV29-1 to TRBJ2-5, with 10 bases matching TRBD2. The CDR3 extends over 14 amino acids. Trimming cost V 4 bases and J 9 bases; bases outside gene matches: 11. CDR1 and CDR2 from the germline V gene are SQVTM and ANQGSEA. This CDR3 reads CSVGSSGGQGAQYF. The CDR3 DNA is TGCAGCGTTGGTTCTAGCGGGGGCCAAGGGGCCCAGTACTTC.

The genes are TRBV19 and TRBJ2-7; TRBD1 matches 10 bases. Germline V gives CDR1 LNHDA, CDR2 SQIVND (reference sequence). This CDR3 comprises 14 residues. With 4 bases clipped from V and 3 bases from J, the junction kept 3 bases outside the gene matches. CDR3 in amino acids: CASSNGDRGYEQYF. For the CDR3, the DNA is TGTGCCAGTAGTAACGGGGACAGGGGCTACGAGCAGTACTTC.

The count of this clone is one. In DNA, the CDR3 is TGTGCCAGCAGCTTACTCTCGGACACTGAAGCTTTCTTT. This gives the protein CASSLLSDTEAFF. The chain employs TRBV7-8 and TRBJ1-1; no reliable D call. Germline CDR1 reads SGHVS; CDR2 reads FQNEAQ. The CDR3 has 13 amino acids. V was clipped by 2 bases and J by 3 bases, with 7 bases between them.

The rearrangement joins TRBV6-5 to TRBJ2-4; 13 nucleotides line up with TRBD2. The CDR3 runs to 16 residues. The germline gives CDR1 MNHEY, CDR2 SVGAGI. Trimming took 0 bases from V and 4 from J; bases not matched to a gene: 0. The CDR3 region is CASSYSTSGGKNIQYF. The CDR3 DNA reads as TGTGCCAGCAGTTACTCGACTAGCGGGGGGAAAAACATTCAGTACTTC.